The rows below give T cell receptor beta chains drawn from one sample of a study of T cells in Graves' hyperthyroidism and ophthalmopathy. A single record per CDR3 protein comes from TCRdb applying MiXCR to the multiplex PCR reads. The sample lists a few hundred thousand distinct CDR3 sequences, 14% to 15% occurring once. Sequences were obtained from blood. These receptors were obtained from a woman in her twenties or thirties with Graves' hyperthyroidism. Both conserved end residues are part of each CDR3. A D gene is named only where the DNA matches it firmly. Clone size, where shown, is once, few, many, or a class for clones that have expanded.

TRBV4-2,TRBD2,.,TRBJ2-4,CASSQPWGRGENIQYF,TGTGCCAGCAGTCAACCGTGGGGGAGGGGCGAAAACATTCAGTACTTC
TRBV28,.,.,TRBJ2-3,CASSPQGVTDTQYF,TGTGCCAGCAGTCCCCAGGGAGTCACAGATACGCAGTATTTT
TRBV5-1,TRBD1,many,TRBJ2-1,CASSLSDRGYNEQFF,TGCGCCAGCAGCTTATCGGACAGGGGCTACAATGAGCAGTTCTTC
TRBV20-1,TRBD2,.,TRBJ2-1,CSAETSGKDNEQFF,TGCAGTGCCGAAACTAGCGGAAAAGACAATGAGCAGTTCTTC
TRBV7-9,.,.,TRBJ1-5,CASSREGNQPQHF,TGTGCCAGCAGCCGCGAGGGGAATCAGCCCCAGCATTTT
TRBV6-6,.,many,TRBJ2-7,CASSYRVFSYEQYF,TGTGCCAGCAGTTACAGGGTTTTCTCCTACGAGCAGTACTTC
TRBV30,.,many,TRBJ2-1,CAWSVHNEQFF,TGTGCCTGGAGTGTTCACAATGAGCAGTTCTTC
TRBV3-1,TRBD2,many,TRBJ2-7,CASSPGLAGSYEQYF,TGTGCCAGCAGTCCCGGACTAGCGGGATCCTACGAGCAGTACTTC
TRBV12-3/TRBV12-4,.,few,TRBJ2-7,CASSLAINEQYF,TGTGCCAGCAGTTTAGCGATAAACGAGCAGTACTTC
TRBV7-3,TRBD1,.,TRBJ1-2,CASSFQGGNYGYTF,TGTGCCAGCAGCTTCCAGGGGGGGAACTATGGCTACACCTTC
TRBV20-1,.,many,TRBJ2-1,CSARLGGGYNEQFF,TGCAGTGCTAGACTCGGAGGGGGCTACAATGAGCAGTTCTTC
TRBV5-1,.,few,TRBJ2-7,CASSPPGGNYEQYF,TGCGCCAGCAGCCCACCAGGGGGGAACTACGAGCAGTACTTC
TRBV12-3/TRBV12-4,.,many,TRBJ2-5,CASSLATGWETQYF,TGTGCCAGCAGTTTAGCGACGGGGTGGGAGACCCAGTACTTC
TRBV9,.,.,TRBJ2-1,CASSPFLLAKNNEQFF,TGTGCCAGCAGCCCTTTTCTTCTAGCGAAAAATAATGAGCAGTTCTTC
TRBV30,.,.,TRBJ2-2,CAWRRTGELFF,TGTGCCTGGAGGAGAACCGGGGAGCTGTTTTTT
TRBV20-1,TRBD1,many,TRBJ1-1,CSARQGLAEAFF,TGCAGTGCTCGACAGGGGTTAGCAGAAGCTTTCTTT
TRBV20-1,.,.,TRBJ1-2,CSARARVSANYGYTF,TGCAGTGCTAGAGCGAGGGTTTCAGCTAACTATGGCTACACCTTC
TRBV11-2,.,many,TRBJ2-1,CASSWRGGDNEQFF,TGTGCCAGCAGCTGGAGAGGTGGGGACAATGAGCAGTTCTTC
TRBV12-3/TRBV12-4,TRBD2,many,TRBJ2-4,CASSLSGRALGAKNIQYF,TGTGCCAGCAGTCTAAGCGGGAGGGCCTTGGGGGCCAAAAACATTCAGTACTTC
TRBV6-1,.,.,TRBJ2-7,CASSLSKGVYEQYF,TGTGCCAGCAGTCTTTCTAAAGGCGTCTACGAGCAGTACTTC
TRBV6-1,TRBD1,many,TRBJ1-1,CASRGQVNTEAFF,TGTGCCAGCAGAGGACAGGTGAACACTGAAGCTTTCTTT
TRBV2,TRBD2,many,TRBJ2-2,CASRRSGTNTGELFF,TGTGCCAGCAGGCGGAGCGGGACGAACACCGGGGAGCTGTTTTTT
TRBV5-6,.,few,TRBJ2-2,CASSLISLTNTGELFF,TGTGCCAGCAGCTTGATCTCACTTACGAACACCGGGGAGCTGTTTTTT
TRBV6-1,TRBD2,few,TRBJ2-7,CASSLAGGRDEQYF,TGTGCCAGCAGCCTAGCGGGAGGTAGGGACGAGCAGTACTTC
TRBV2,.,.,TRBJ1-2,CASSEGPGTNYGYTF,TGTGCCAGCAGTGAAGGACCAGGGACTAACTATGGCTACACCTTC
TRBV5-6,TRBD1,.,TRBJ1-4,CASSRGTGGQKLFF,TGTGCCAGCAGCCGCGGGACAGGGGGGCAAAAACTGTTTTTT
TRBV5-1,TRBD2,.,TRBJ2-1,CASRRNGGEGTSYNEQFF,TGCGCCAGCAGACGGAATGGGGGGGAAGGGACCTCCTACAATGAGCAGTTCTTC
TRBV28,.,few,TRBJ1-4,CASNPGTTNEKLFF,TGTGCCAGCAATCCCGGGACAACTAATGAAAAACTGTTTTTT
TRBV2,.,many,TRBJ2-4,CASSKGIENIQYF,TGTGCCAGCAGTAAGGGGATCGAAAACATTCAGTACTTC
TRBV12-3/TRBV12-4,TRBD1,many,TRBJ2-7,CASRTGHRQYF,TGTGCCAGCAGGACAGGGCATAGGCAGTACTTC
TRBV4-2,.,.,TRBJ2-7,CASSQRLGATLSEQYF,TGTGCCAGCAGCCAACGGCTGGGAGCGACGTTATCCGAGCAGTACTTC
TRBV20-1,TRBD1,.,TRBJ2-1,CSADTPGTGGIYNEQFF,TGCAGTGCCGATACACCCGGGACAGGGGGCATCTACAATGAGCAGTTCTTC
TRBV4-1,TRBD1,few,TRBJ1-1,CASSQEVQGDTEAFF,TGCGCCAGCAGCCAAGAGGTACAGGGGGACACTGAAGCTTTCTTT
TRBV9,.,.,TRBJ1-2,CASSQDEGVNYGYTF,TGCGCCAGCAGCCAAGATGAGGGGGTGAACTATGGCTACACCTTC
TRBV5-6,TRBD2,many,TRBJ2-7,CASSLLGGQRDLYEQYF,TGTGCCAGCAGCTTGTTGGGTGGCCAGCGGGATCTCTACGAGCAGTACTTC
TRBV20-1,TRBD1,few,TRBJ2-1,CSAISGTGYNEQFF,TGCAGTGCCATCTCCGGGACAGGGTACAATGAGCAGTTCTTC
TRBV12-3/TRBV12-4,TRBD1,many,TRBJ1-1,CASSPDHRGRNTEAFF,TGTGCCAGCAGCCCAGACCACAGGGGGCGGAACACTGAAGCTTTCTTT
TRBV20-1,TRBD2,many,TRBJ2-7,CSARDGLAVYEQYF,TGCAGTGCTAGAGATGGACTAGCGGTCTACGAGCAGTACTTC
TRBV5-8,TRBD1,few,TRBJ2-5,CASSLEWTGGEETQYF,TGTGCCAGCAGCTTGGAATGGACAGGGGGGGAAGAGACCCAGTACTTC
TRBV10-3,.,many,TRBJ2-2,CAISEKANTGELFF,TGTGCCATCAGTGAAAAGGCGAACACCGGGGAGCTGTTTTTT
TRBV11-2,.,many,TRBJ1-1,CASRPIPGRREAFF,TGTGCCAGCAGACCAATCCCGGGACGCCGAGAAGCTTTCTTT
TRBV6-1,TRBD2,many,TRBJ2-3,CASSRDYQTHTDTQYF,TGTGCCAGCAGTCGGGACTACCAAACCCACACAGATACGCAGTATTTT
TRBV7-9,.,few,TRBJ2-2,CASSSLERGELFF,TGTGCCAGCAGCTCACTCGAAAGGGGGGAGCTGTTTTTT
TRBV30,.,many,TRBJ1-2,CAWTVGYGYTF,TGTGCCTGGACGGTGGGCTATGGCTACACCTTC
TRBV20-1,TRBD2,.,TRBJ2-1,CSAFKPSGAINEQFF,TGCAGTGCTTTCAAGCCTAGCGGGGCGATAAATGAGCAGTTCTTC
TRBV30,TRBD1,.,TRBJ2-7,CAWTRRWDRESFYEQYF,TGTGCCTGGACCCGCCGTTGGGACAGGGAATCTTTCTACGAGCAGTACTTC
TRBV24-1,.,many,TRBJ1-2,CATSDSGTNGYTF,TGTGCCACCAGTGACTCCGGGACGAATGGCTACACCTTC
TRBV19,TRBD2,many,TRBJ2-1,CASSIDGTSGSYEQFF,TGTGCCAGTAGTATAGATGGGACTAGCGGGAGTTATGAGCAGTTCTTC
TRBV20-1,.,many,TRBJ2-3,CSARDDGGSTDTQYF,TGCAGTGCTAGAGATGATGGCGGGAGCACAGATACGCAGTATTTT
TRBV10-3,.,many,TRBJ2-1,CAIRTGTGDSGSSYNEQFF,TGTGCCATCAGGACCGGGACAGGAGATAGCGGGAGCTCCTACAATGAGCAGTTCTTC
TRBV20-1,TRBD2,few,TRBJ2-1,CSARVASGASSYNEQFF,TGCAGTGCTAGAGTGGCTAGCGGGGCTTCCTCCTACAATGAGCAGTTCTTC
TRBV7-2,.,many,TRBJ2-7,CASSTRRQTDEQYF,TGTGCCAGCAGCACCCGGCGACAGACGGACGAGCAGTACTTC
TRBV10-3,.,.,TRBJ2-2,CAIGGNTGELFF,TGTGCCATCGGAGGGAACACCGGGGAGCTGTTTTTT